This TCR beta chain stems from a study of CD8 T cells in ankylosing spondylitis. Study observations and caveats: Roughly eight highly homologous variants formed a TCR beta motif that appeared characteristic of ankylosing spondylitis blood. Matched ankylosing spondylitis synovial fluid reportedly showed significant enrichment of disease-linked clones. Relatively scarce in peripheral blood, disease-linked clones were CD8+.

This clonotype was counted between two and nine times. Antigen unknown. Researchers built TCR beta libraries using quantitative 5'-RACE with molecular barcodes. One entry per CDR3 protein results from TCRdb running MiXCR on the 5' RACE reads. The sample yields about 340,000 distinct CDR3 sequences, over 12% seen once. This TCR derives from a male donor with ankylosing spondylitis or in good health (not recorded which). The source material was blood, either unsorted or a sorted T cell fraction (not recorded which).

The CDR3 loop reads CSAPKTLALNEQFF. CDR3 DNA: TGCAGTGCCCCAAAAACACTAGCGCTTAATGAGCAGTTCTTC. The V gene is TRBV20-1, the J gene TRBJ2-1; 7 bases are shared with TRBD2. V gave up 6 bases and J gave up 7 bases; unmatched junction bases: 12. Germline V gives CDR1 DFQATT, CDR2 SNEGSKA (reference sequence). This CDR3 has 14 amino acids.